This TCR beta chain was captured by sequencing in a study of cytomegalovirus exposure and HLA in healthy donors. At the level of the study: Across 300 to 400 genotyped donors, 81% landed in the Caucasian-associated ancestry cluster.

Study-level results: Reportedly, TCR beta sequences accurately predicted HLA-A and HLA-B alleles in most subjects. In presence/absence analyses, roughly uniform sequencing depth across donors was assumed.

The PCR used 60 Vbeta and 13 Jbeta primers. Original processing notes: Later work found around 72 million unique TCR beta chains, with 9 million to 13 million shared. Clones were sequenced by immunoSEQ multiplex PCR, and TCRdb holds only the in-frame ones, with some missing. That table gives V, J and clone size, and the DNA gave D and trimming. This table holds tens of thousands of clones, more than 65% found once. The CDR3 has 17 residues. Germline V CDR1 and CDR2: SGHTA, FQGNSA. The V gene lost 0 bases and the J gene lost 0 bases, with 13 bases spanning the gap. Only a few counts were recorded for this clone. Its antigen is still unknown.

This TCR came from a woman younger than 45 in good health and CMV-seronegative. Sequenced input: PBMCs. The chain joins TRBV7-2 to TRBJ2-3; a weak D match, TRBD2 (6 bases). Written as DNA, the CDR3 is TGTGCCAGCAGCTTAGCTGTCGGCGGGATAAGCACAGATACGCAGTATTTT. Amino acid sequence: CASSLAVGGISTDTQYF.